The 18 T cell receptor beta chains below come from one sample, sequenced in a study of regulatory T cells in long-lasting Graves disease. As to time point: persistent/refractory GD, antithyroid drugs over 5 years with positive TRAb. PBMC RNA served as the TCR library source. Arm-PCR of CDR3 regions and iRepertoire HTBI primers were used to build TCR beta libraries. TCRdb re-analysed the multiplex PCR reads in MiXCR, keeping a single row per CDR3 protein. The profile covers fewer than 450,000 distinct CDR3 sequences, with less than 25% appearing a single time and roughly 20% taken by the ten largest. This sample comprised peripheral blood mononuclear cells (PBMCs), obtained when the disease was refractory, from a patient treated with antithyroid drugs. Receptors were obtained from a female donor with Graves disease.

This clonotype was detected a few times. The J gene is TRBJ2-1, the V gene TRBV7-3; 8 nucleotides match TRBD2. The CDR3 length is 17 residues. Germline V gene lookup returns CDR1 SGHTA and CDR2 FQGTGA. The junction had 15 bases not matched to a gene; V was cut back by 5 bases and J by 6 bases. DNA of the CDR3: TGTGCCAGCAGCCCGACTTCCGGGACTAGGATGCTCAATGAGCAGTTCTTC. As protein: CASSPTSGTRMLNEQFF.

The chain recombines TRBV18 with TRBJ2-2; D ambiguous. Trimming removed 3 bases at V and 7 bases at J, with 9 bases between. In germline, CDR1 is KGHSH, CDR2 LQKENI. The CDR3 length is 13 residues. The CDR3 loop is CASSPQLDGELFF. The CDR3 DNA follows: TGTGCCAGCTCACCCCAGTTGGACGGGGAGCTGTTTTTT.

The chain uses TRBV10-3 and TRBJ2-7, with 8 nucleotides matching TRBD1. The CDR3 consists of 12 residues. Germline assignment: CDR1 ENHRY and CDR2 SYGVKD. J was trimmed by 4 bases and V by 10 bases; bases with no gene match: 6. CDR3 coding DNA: TGTGCCACTGACAGGGGCGGGTACGAGCAGTACTTC. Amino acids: CATDRGGYEQYF.

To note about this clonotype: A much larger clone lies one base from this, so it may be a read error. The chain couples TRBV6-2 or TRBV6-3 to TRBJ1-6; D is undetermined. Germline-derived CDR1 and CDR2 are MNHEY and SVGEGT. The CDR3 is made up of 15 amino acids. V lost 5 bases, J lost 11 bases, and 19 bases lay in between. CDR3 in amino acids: CASSEATLNYPPLHF. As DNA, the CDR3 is TGTGCCAGCAGTGAAGCGACTCTAAATTATCCACCCCTCCACTTT.

The CDR3, as DNA: TGTGCCAGCAGCTTAAGCCAGGGCAGGCACGAGCAGTACTTC. Translating gives CASSLSQGRHEQYF. V usage is TRBV5-5 and J usage is TRBJ2-7; weak D call: TRBD1 (5 bases). The ends were cut back, 2 bases at V and 5 bases at J, with 14 bases in the middle. This CDR3 region has 14 residues. Looked up from germline, CDR1 is SGHKS and CDR2 is YYEKEE (reference sequence).

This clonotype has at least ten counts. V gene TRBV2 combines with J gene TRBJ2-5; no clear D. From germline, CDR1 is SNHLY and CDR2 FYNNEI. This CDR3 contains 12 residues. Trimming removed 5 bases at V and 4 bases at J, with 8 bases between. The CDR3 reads CASSRPGETQYF. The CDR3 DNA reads TGTGCCAGCAGTCGGCCAGGAGAGACCCAGTACTTC.

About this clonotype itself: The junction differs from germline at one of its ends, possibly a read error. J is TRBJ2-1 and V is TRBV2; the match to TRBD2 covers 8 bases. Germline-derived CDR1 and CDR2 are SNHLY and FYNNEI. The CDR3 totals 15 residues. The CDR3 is CASSAKREWYNEQFF. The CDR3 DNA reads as TGTGCCAGCAGCGCTAAGCGGGAGTGGTACAATGAGCAGTTCTTT.

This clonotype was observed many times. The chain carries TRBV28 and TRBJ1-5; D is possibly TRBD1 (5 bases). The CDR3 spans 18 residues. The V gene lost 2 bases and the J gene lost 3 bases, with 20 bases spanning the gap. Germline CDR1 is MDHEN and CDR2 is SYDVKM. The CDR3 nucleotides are TGTGCCAGCAGTTTAGTCTTAGGGGATGGTCAGAACAATCAGCCCCAGCATTTT. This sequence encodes CASSLVLGDGQNNQPQHF.

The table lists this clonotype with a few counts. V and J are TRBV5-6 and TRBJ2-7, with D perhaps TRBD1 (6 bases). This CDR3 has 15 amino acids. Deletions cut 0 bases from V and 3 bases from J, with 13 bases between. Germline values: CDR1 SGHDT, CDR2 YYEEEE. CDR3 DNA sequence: TGTGCCAGCAGCTTGGCCGAGAGGGGGTTCTACGAGCAGTACTTC. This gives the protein CASSLAERGFYEQYF. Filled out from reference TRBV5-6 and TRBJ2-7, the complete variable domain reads DAGVTQSPTHLIKTRGQQVTLRCSPKSGHDTVSWYQQALGQGPQFIFQYYEEEERQRGNFPDRFSGHQFPNYSSELNVNALLLGDSALYLCASSLAERGFYEQYFGPGTRLTVT.

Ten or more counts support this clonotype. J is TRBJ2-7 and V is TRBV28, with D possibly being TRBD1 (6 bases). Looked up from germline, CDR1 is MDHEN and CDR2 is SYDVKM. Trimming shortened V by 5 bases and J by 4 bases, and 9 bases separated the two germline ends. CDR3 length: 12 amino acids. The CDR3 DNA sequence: TGTGCCAGCAGTATAGGACAGTACGAGCAGTACTTC. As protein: CASSIGQYEQYF.

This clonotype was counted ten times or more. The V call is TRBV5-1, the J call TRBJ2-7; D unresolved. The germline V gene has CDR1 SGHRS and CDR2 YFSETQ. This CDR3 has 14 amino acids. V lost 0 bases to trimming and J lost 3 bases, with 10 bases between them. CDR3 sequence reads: CASSLDPGLYEQYF. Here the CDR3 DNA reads TGCGCCAGCAGCTTGGATCCCGGGCTCTACGAGCAGTACTTC.

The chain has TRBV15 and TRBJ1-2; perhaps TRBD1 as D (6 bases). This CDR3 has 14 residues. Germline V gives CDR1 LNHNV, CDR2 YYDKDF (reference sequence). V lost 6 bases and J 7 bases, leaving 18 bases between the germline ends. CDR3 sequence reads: CATRKDRGEGGYTF. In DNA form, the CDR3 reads TGTGCCACCAGAAAGGACAGAGGCGAGGGTGGCTACACCTTC.

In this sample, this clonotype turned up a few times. The CDR3 loop reads CASQRPGTNQPQHF. The CDR3 region has the DNA TGTGCCAGCCAAAGACCAGGGACCAATCAGCCCCAGCATTTT. The chain has TRBV19 and TRBJ1-5; a possible D gene is TRBD1 (5 bases). This CDR3 spans 14 amino acids. Per germline, CDR1 LNHDA and CDR2 SQIVND (reference sequence). V was clipped by 9 bases and J by 3 bases, with 15 bases between them.

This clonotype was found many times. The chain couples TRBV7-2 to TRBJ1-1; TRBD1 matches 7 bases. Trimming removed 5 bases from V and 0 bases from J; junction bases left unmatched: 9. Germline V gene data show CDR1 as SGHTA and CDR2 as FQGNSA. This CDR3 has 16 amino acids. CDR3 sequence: CASSEQGIVVNTEAFF. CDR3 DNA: TGTGCCAGCAGCGAACAGGGGATTGTTGTGAACACTGAAGCTTTCTTT.

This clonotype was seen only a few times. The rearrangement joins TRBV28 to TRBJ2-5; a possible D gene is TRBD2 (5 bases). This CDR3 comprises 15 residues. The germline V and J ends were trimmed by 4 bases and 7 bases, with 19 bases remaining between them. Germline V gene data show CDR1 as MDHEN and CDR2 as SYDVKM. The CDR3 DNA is TGTGCCAGCAGTTCCCGGGTCGGGATGAAGGGGACCCAGTACTTC. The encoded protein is CASSSRVGMKGTQYF.

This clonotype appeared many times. The CDR3 DNA sequence: TGCAGCGTTGCCCCCGGGACTAGCGTGGAGACCCAGTACTTC. Its protein is CSVAPGTSVETQYF. The chain combines TRBV29-1 with TRBJ2-5; 10 nucleotides line up with TRBD2. The germline gives CDR1 SQVTM, CDR2 ANQGSEA. V was pared by 4 bases and J by 5 bases, with 7 bases of the junction left unmatched. The CDR3 sequence is 14 residues long.

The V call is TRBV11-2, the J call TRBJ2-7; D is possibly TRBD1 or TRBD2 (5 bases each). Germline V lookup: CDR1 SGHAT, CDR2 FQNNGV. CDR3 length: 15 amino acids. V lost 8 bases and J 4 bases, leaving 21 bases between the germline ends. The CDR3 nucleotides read TGTGCCAGCGGCCTGAGAACAAGGGACCTTTACGAGCAGTACTTC. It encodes CASGLRTRDLYEQYF.

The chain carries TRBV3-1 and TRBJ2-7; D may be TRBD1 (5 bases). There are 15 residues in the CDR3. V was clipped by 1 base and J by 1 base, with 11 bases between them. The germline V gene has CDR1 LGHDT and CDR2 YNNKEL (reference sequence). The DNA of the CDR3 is TGTGCCAGCAGCCAAGTTTGGGGCAGTTCCTACGAGCAGTACTTC. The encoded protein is CASSQVWGSSYEQYF.